The 2 T cell receptor beta chains below all came from one sample that was sequenced in a study of blood T cells in healthy people across ages. The use of a sample-barcoded 5' primer and a J-beta primer mix characterized a second PCR of roughly 7 to 12 cycles. TCRdb recomputed calls from the 5' RACE reads with MiXCR, one row per CDR3 protein. This table has roughly 1.7 million distinct CDR3 sequences, roughly 32% appearing once. Sequenced input: blood. The receptors derive from a woman younger than 45 in good health.

The chain couples TRBV2 to TRBJ2-1; possible D gene TRBD1, 5 bases. Germline-derived CDR1 and CDR2 are SNHLY and FYNNEI. Trimming pared 7 bases from V and 8 bases from J, leaving 21 bases between. This CDR3 has 15 amino acids. CDR3 sequence (DNA): TGTGCCAGCATCGGCCCTTACAGGCGTGGGGATGAGCAGTTCTTC. Translated: CASIGPYRRGDEQFF. The full variable domain, completed using reference TRBV2 and TRBJ2-1, is EPEVTQTPSHQVTQMGQEVILRCVPISNHLYFYWYRQILGQKVEFLVSFYNNEISEKSEIFDDQFSVERPDGSNFTLKIRSTKLEDSAMYFCASIGPYRRGDEQFFGPGTRLTVL.

Ten or more counts support this clonotype. The chain combines TRBV5-1 with TRBJ2-7; D might be TRBD1 or TRBD2, each matching 5 bases. CDR1 is SGHRS and CDR2 is YFSETQ in the germline V gene. The CDR3 has 14 amino acids. V was pared by 4 bases and J by 4 bases, with 15 bases between. The CDR3 nucleotides read TGCGCCAGCAGCGGGGACGGTGGGGCTTACGAGCAGTACTTC. It specifies CASSGDGGAYEQYF.